This passage covers 2 T cell receptor beta chains from one sample sequenced in a study of blood T cells in healthy people across ages. It was with a sample-barcoded 5' primer and a J-beta primer mix that a second PCR of roughly 7 to 12 cycles was run. MiXCR was run by TCRdb on the 5' RACE reads, yielding one entry per CDR3 protein. Here the sample spans around 1,500,000 distinct CDR3 sequences, 28% being singletons. The sequenced sample consisted of blood. Every receptor here comes from a woman in her 30s in good health.

On this clonotype itself: A much bigger clone sits one base away, suggesting this may be a read error. The rearrangement links TRBV20-1 to TRBJ2-7; D unclear. Germline V gene sequence: CDR1 DFQATT, CDR2 SNEGSKA (reference sequence). The CDR3 runs to 12 residues. CDR3 coding DNA: TGCTGTGCTAGGGTCCCCCCCTACGAGCAGTACTTC. The encoded protein is CCARVPPYEQYF.

V is TRBV7-9 and J is TRBJ2-7; 9 bases line up with TRBD2. CDR3 size: 15 residues. V shed 7 bases, J shed 4 bases, and the junction held 11 bases outside the gene matches. Looked up from germline, CDR1 is SEHNR and CDR2 is FQNEAQ (reference sequence). The CDR3, as DNA: TGTGCCAGCACCGAAAGGGTAGCGGGAGTGTACGAGCAGTACTTC. It is translated as CASTERVAGVYEQYF.